The 15 T cell receptor beta chains below come from one sample, sequenced in a study of blood T cell repertoires in COVID-19 (dated by TCRdb to 2020 to 2021). Libraries were made using the immunoSEQ multiplex PCR assay. This is the immuneACCESS table as TCRdb keeps it, with only in-frame sequences that have V and J called. A part of the clones is gone; compared with another copy, unresolved V genes explain less than half, and the rest is unexplained. The sample yields about 250,000 clones; around nine tenths were counted once. Jointly, the top ten make up around 3% of the sample. Sequenced material: peripheral blood. The source of these receptors is a man aged 18 to 30 with active or convalescent COVID-19.

The chain couples TRBV12-3 or TRBV12-4 to TRBJ2-1, with TRBD1 as a possible D gene (5 bases). Trimming removed 10 bases from V and 4 bases from J, with 14 bases in between. CDR3 length equals 13 residues. This CDR3 is CATDREGYNEQFF. CDR3 nucleotides: TGTGCCACCGACAGAGAAGGGTACAATGAGCAGTTCTTC.

The chain employs TRBV7-9 and TRBJ1-1; 7 nucleotides align to TRBD1. Germline CDR1 reads SEHNR; CDR2 reads FQNEAQ (reference sequence). This CDR3 has 12 residues. Germline trimming cut 5 bases from V and 11 bases from J; bases unmatched to any gene: 8. CDR3 DNA sequence: TGTGCCAGCAGCGTACCGGGACAGTCGGCTTTCTTT. This codes for CASSVPGQSAFF.

The chain employs TRBV6-5 and TRBJ2-1; 8 bases fit TRBD2. The CDR3 extends over 16 amino acids. CDR1 and CDR2 (germline): MNHEY, SVGAGI. V dropped 2 bases and J dropped 5; count of bases not matched to a gene: 8. In DNA, the CDR3 is TGTGCCAGCAGTTACCTTGCGCGGGGGGCCGACAATGAGCAGTTCTTC. Translated, it gives CASSYLARGADNEQFF.

The chain recombines TRBV5-1 with TRBJ2-7; 7 nucleotides agree with TRBD1. This CDR3 has 14 residues. With 0 bases clipped from V and 3 bases from J, the junction kept 3 bases outside the gene matches. Germline V gene data show CDR1 as SGHRS and CDR2 as YFSETQ. CDR3 sequence: CASSLVQGNYEQYF. The CDR3 bases are TGCGCCAGCAGCTTGGTACAGGGGAACTACGAGCAGTACTTC.

This clone showed up just a few times. The rearrangement joins TRBV7-2 to TRBJ1-6; TRBD1 matches 9 bases. The V segment lost 6 bases and the J segment 1 base; nucleotides outside the gene matches: 13. There are 19 residues in the CDR3. CDR1 and CDR2 (germline): SGHTA, FQGNSA. DNA for the CDR3: TGTGCCAGCAGTCGTACCGACCCGGGACAGGGATCCTATAATTCACCCCTCCACTTT. This gives the protein CASSRTDPGQGSYNSPLHF.

The gene calls are TRBV7-2 and TRBJ1-2; no firm D call. Germline V lookup: CDR1 SGHTA, CDR2 FQGNSA. V lost 1 base to trimming and J lost 2 bases, with 11 bases between them. The CDR3 extends over 15 amino acids. CDR3 nucleotide sequence: TGTGCCAGCAGCTTAGGGAGGGTTGCAAACTATGGCTACACCTTC. The encoded protein is CASSLGRVANYGYTF.

This rearrangement joins TRBV10-3 to TRBJ1-2; 8 nucleotides line up with TRBD1. V gave up 6 bases and J gave up 2 bases; unmatched junction bases: 8. The germline gives CDR1 ENHRY, CDR2 SYGVKD. The CDR3 consists of 15 residues. The chain's CDR3 is CAISAPTGVNYGYTF. The CDR3 nucleotides are TGTGCCATCAGCGCTCCGACAGGGGTGAACTATGGCTACACCTTC.

This sequence joins TRBV20-1 and TRBJ2-7, with TRBD2 matching over 8 bases. Germline lookup yields CDR1 DFQATT and CDR2 SNEGSKA (reference sequence). The CDR3 is 15 residues long. Trimming took 3 bases from V and 4 from J; bases not matched to a gene: 11. CDR3 bases: TGCAGTGCTAGTACCCCAGCGGGGGCGGAATACGAGCAGTACTTC. Protein: CSASTPAGAEYEQYF.

V and J are TRBV7-2 and TRBJ2-3; 9 nucleotides agree with TRBD1. V lost 10 bases to trimming and J lost 0 bases; unmatched junction nucleotides: 2. The CDR3 spans 13 residues. Germline CDR1 is SGHTA and CDR2 is FQGNSA. The CDR3 DNA is TGTGCCATCGGGACAGGGAGCACAGATACGCAGTATTTT. Translated: CAIGTGSTDTQYF.

The genes are TRBV5-1 and TRBJ1-2; 10 nucleotides align to TRBD1. Germline-derived CDR1 and CDR2 are SGHRS and YFSETQ. Germline trimming cut 3 bases from V and 2 bases from J; bases unmatched to any gene: 4. The CDR3 totals 15 residues. The CDR3 region is CASSYGQGENYGYTF. DNA for the CDR3: TGCGCCAGCAGCTACGGACAGGGGGAAAACTATGGCTACACCTTC. The entire variable domain, with the rest obtained from reference TRBV5-1 and TRBJ1-2, is as follows: KAGVTQTPRYLIKTRGQQVTLSCSPISGHRSVSWYQQTPGQGLQFLFEYFSETQRNKGNFPGRFSGRQFSNSRSEMNVSTLELGDSALYLCASSYGQGENYGYTFGSGTRLTVV.

The V gene is TRBV6-6, the J gene TRBJ1-2; 7 nucleotides agree with TRBD1. The CDR3 is made up of 16 amino acids. J was trimmed by 0 bases and V by 2 bases; bases with no gene match: 6. Germline CDR1 reads MNHNY; CDR2 reads SVGAGI (reference sequence). This CDR3 reads CASSYKDREPNYGYTF. In DNA, the CDR3 is TGTGCCAGCAGTTACAAAGACAGGGAACCTAACTATGGCTACACCTTC.

This rearrangement joins TRBV5-1 to TRBJ2-5, with D possibly being TRBD2 (6 bases). Germline V gene data show CDR1 as SGHRS and CDR2 as YFSETQ. The CDR3 is 14 amino acids. Trimming cost V 2 bases and J 4 bases, with 12 bases left between them. In nucleotides, the CDR3 is TGCGCCAGCAGCTTAGGAGACGGGGGAGAGACCCAGTACTTC. It translates to CASSLGDGGETQYF.

This rearrangement joins TRBV4-1 to TRBJ2-7, with unresolved D. Deletions cut 1 base from V and 2 bases from J, with 12 bases between. Germline V gene data show CDR1 as MGHRA and CDR2 as YSYEKL. There are 15 residues in the CDR3. CDR3 protein: CASSQGRYTPYEQYF. CDR3 in DNA: TGCGCCAGCAGCCAAGGGCGGTACACCCCCTACGAGCAGTACTTC.

The CDR3 loop reads CASSKAGLTATEQYF. The CDR3 region has the DNA TGTGCCAGCAGCAAAGCGGGCCTCACGGCTACCGAGCAGTACTTC. The rearrangement joins TRBV21-1 to TRBJ2-7; the D call of TRBD1 is as the table states it, not checked on the DNA. TRBV21-1 is a pseudogene. There are 15 residues in the CDR3.

The chain uses TRBV27 and TRBJ1-4, with a weak D call TRBD1 (6 bases). Between the trimmed V and J ends, which lost 6 bases and 8 bases, there was a span of 10 bases. CDR1 MNHEY and CDR2 SMNVEV come from the germline V gene (reference sequence). This CDR3 is built from 12 residues. This CDR3 reads CASRGAWEKLFF. The CDR3 nucleotides read TGTGCCAGCAGGGGGGCTTGGGAAAAACTGTTTTTT.